This T cell receptor (beta chain) was obtained from a study of blood T cell repertoires in COVID-19. Across the whole study: Italy, Spain and the United States were the sources of the convalescent and acute COVID-19 samples.

The study drew participants aged about 18 to 90 years from fewer than 30 US areas. Cohort placement rested on clinical history that participants reported themselves. TCRdb keeps only in-frame clones here, not all; method: immunoSEQ multiplex PCR. Here the sample spans roughly 250,000 clones, about 89% being singletons. The V and J ends lost 2 bases and 4 bases respectively, with 6 bases between them. The CDR3 length is 13 residues. Germline CDR1 and CDR2: SGHTA and FQGTGA. This TCR came from a woman aged 18 to 35 who had recovered from COVID-19. Sequenced material: PBMCs or T cells enriched from blood (not recorded which). The rearrangement joins TRBV7-3 to TRBJ1-3, with D hard to call. The CDR3 is CASSLAVGNTIYF. The CDR3 nucleotides are TGTGCCAGCAGCTTAGCGGTGGGAAACACCATATATTTT. The variable domain in full, completed from reference TRBV7-3 and TRBJ1-3, reads GAGVSQTPSNKVTEKGKYVELRCDPISGHTALYWYRQSLGQGPEFLIYFQGTGAADDSGLPNDRFFAVRPEGSVSTLKIQRTERGDSAVYLCASSLAVGNTIYFGEGSWLTVV.